This T cell receptor (beta chain) was sequenced in a study of shared T cell receptors in the human thymus. Germline V CDR1 and CDR2: WNHNN, SYGVQD (reference sequence). The CDR3 loop spans 15 amino acids. Trimming took off 0 bases at V and 0 bases at J, with 9 bases between the two ends. The table came from immunoSEQ multiplex PCR; TCRdb's copy has only in-frame clones and leaves some out. Of under 450,000 clones listed, around 95% are singletons. Material: thymocytes. The sequence came from a human donor. The genes are TRBV10-1 and TRBJ2-7; the D gene could be TRBD1 or TRBD2 (6 bases each). CDR3: CASSESTGASYEQYF. CDR3 DNA sequence: TGCGCCAGCAGTGAGTCGACGGGGGCCTCCTACGAGCAGTACTTC.